The 13 T cell receptor beta chains below come from one sample, sequenced in a study of blood T cells in healthy people across ages. Primed by a sample-barcoded 5' primer and a J-beta primer mix, a second PCR proceeded for about 6 to 11 cycles. MiXCR was run by TCRdb on the 5' RACE reads, yielding one entry per CDR3 protein. The table shows 710,000 or so distinct CDR3 sequences, with approximately 29% occurring only once. The sequencing input was blood. All receptors derive from an elderly woman in good health.

The V gene is TRBV7-2, the J gene TRBJ1-3; the D gene is possibly TRBD1 (5 bases). The CDR3 is made up of 15 amino acids. Looked up from germline, CDR1 is SGHTA and CDR2 is FQGNSA. V lost 1 base to trimming and J lost 4 bases, with 11 bases between them. CDR3 sequence (DNA): TGTGCCAGCAGCTTAGGGGCAGGGTCGGGAAACACCATATATTTT. Translation: CASSLGAGSGNTIYF.

The chain carries TRBV2 and TRBJ1-5; a possible D gene is TRBD1 (5 bases). Germline loops: CDR1 SNHLY, CDR2 FYNNEI. Trimming stripped 5 bases from V and 3 bases from J, with 11 bases between. The CDR3 has 14 amino acids. Written as DNA, the CDR3 is TGTGCCAGCAGTTCAGGGTACGACAATCAGCCCCAGCATTTT. This gives the protein CASSSGYDNQPQHF.

The sample holds many counts of this clonotype. V usage is TRBV7-9 and J usage is TRBJ2-1, with 9 bases that match TRBD2. After removal of 8 bases from V and 9 bases from J, the junction contained 11 bases not matched to a gene. Germline V lookup: CDR1 SEHNR, CDR2 FQNEAQ (reference sequence). The CDR3 extends over 14 amino acids. In nucleotides, the CDR3 is TGTGCCAGCCCGCCTCAGGGCGGGGGGGCTGAGCAGTTCTTC. Translated: CASPPQGGGAEQFF.

In its sample, this clonotype was seen many times. V usage is TRBV5-1 and J usage is TRBJ2-1; D is perhaps TRBD1 (6 bases). Germline-derived CDR1 and CDR2 are SGHRS and YFSETQ. This CDR3 contains 15 residues. Trimming pared 0 bases from V and 4 bases from J, leaving 11 bases between. The CDR3 reads CASSLVGTQYNEQFF. In nucleotides, the CDR3 is TGCGCCAGCAGCTTGGTCGGGACACAATACAATGAGCAGTTCTTC.

This clonotype was found a few times. The chain couples TRBV5-5 to TRBJ1-1; TRBD1 might be the D (5 bases). Trimming removed 4 bases from V and 5 bases from J, with 18 bases in between. The CDR3 extends over 15 amino acids. CDR1 and CDR2 (germline): SGHKS, YYEKEE (reference sequence). CDR3 DNA sequence: TGTGCCAGCAGCCTCGGACGCAACGAGGGGACTGAAGCTTTCTTT. Protein sequence: CASSLGRNEGTEAFF.

There are many counts of this clonotype. V gene TRBV20-1 combines with J gene TRBJ1-1; a possible D gene is TRBD1 (6 bases). CDR3 length equals 15 residues. V dropped 6 bases and J dropped 1 base, with 18 bases sitting between them. Germline CDR1 and CDR2: DFQATT and SNEGSKA (reference sequence). CDR3 amino acids: CSANRQARGNTEAFF. The CDR3 DNA reads TGCAGTGCCAACCGACAGGCACGAGGGAACACTGAAGCTTTCTTT.

V usage is TRBV7-3 and J usage is TRBJ1-1; 7 bases agree with TRBD1. The CDR3 has 18 amino acids. V shed 4 bases and J 4 bases; nucleotides not matched to a gene: 18. Germline CDR1 is SGHTA and CDR2 is FQGTGA. CDR3 sequence: CASSSGTSPKAGGTEAFF. The CDR3 DNA is TGTGCCAGCAGCTCAGGGACCAGTCCTAAGGCAGGGGGCACTGAAGCTTTCTTT. Using reference TRBV7-3 and TRBJ1-1 for the parts outside the CDR3, the full variable domain is GAGVSQTPSNKVTEKGKYVELRCDPISGHTALYWYRQSLGQGPEFLIYFQGTGAADDSGLPNDRFFAVRPEGSVSTLKIQRTERGDSAVYLCASSSGTSPKAGGTEAFFGQGTRLTVV.

This clonotype turned up a few times. The V call is TRBV3-1, the J call TRBJ2-7, with TRBD2 matching over 8 bases. In germline, CDR1 is LGHDT, CDR2 YNNKEL (reference sequence). With 1 base clipped from V and 5 bases from J, the junction kept 4 bases outside the gene matches. The CDR3 has 14 amino acids. The DNA of the CDR3 is TGTGCCAGCAGCCAAGCCAGCGGGGGCCACGAGCAGTACTTC. It specifies CASSQASGGHEQYF.

The J gene is TRBJ2-1, the V gene TRBV20-1, with D possibly called TRBD1 or TRBD2 (5 bases each). This CDR3 has 13 residues. Between the trimmed V and J ends, which lost 5 bases and 6 bases, there was a span of 14 bases. Germline CDR1 DFQATT, CDR2 SNEGSKA (reference sequence). This CDR3 is CSAGTHPGNEQFF. The CDR3 nucleotides read TGCAGTGCTGGGACCCATCCCGGCAATGAGCAGTTCTTC.

The V gene is TRBV5-4, the J gene TRBJ1-1, with 7 positions matching TRBD1. This CDR3 contains 14 residues. With V trimmed by 6 bases and J by 2 bases, 7 bases remained unmatched. Germline V gene lookup returns CDR1 SGHNT and CDR2 YYREEE (reference sequence). The DNA of the CDR3 is TGTGCCAGCAAGGTGGGGACAGCTAACACTGAAGCTTTCTTT. Protein sequence: CASKVGTANTEAFF.

This clonotype was recorded at least ten times. A single base separates this from a much larger clone, so it may be a read error. The chain employs TRBV7-9 and TRBJ2-7; D remains ambiguous. The CDR3 covers 14 residues. CDR1 SEHNR and CDR2 FQNEAQ come from the germline V gene (reference sequence). V dropped 4 bases and J dropped 4 bases, with 14 bases sitting between them. CDR3 bases: TGTGCCAGCAGCTGTCCTGGGTTGGGGTACGAGCAGTACTTC. Protein: CASSCPGLGYEQYF.

In the case of this clonotype: Given a much more abundant clone one base away, this may be a read error. This rearrangement joins TRBV28 to TRBJ2-5; 10 bases fit TRBD1. The J call may be incorrect, as the DNA end agrees better with TRBJ2-7. Per germline, CDR1 MDHEN and CDR2 SYDVKM. The CDR3 runs to 14 residues. DNA of the CDR3: TGTGCCACTAAATCCGGGACAGGGGACTACGAGCAGTACTTC. This translates into CATKSGTGDYEQYF.

This clonotype was found many times. The rearrangement uses TRBV5-1 and TRBJ2-3; TRBD2 matches 13 bases. Per the germline V gene, CDR1 is SGHRS and CDR2 is YFSETQ. This CDR3 spans 15 amino acids. After removal of 3 bases from V and 6 bases from J, the junction contained 4 bases not matched to a gene. CDR3 loop: CASSWTSGGLDTQYF. The CDR3 DNA is TGCGCCAGCAGCTGGACTAGCGGGGGTTTGGATACGCAGTATTTT.